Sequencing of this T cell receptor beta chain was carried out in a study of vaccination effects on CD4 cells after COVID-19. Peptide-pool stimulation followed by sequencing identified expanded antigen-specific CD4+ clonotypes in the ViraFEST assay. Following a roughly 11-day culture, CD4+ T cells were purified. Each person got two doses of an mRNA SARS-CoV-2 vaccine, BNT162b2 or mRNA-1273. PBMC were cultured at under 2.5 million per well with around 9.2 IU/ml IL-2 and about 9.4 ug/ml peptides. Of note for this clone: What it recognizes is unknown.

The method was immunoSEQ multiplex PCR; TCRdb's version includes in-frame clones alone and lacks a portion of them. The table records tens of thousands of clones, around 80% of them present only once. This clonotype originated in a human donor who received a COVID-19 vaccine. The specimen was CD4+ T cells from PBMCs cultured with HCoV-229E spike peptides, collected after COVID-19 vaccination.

The CDR3 loop is CASSTFGAEAFF. CDR3 nucleotide sequence: TGTGCCAGCAGTACATTCGGGGCAGAAGCTTTCTTT. V and J are TRBV2 and TRBJ1-1; TRBD1 is a possible D gene (5 bases). The CDR3 consists of 12 residues. V lost 5 bases to trimming and J lost 8 bases, with 12 bases between them. Per the germline V gene, CDR1 is SNHLY and CDR2 is FYNNEI.